This note documents a single T cell receptor (beta chain) sequence. No antigen is known for it. Per-nucleotide qualities are absent, and no much larger clonotype sits a single base away. This specimen comes from a study of patients and donors after allogeneic stem cell transplantation (TCRdb year 2020). Library construction relied on RT-PCR. Instrument used: NextSeq 550. Using fastp trimming at Q25 and MiXCR clonotype assembly, TCRdb reanalyzed the public sequencing data and kept in-frame beta chains. Every entry covers one CDR3 protein and lists the most common genes and DNA from its rows. This sample has about 230,000 distinct CDR3 sequences in its table, and 13% to 15% of those were observed once. The top ten hold roughly 11% of the sample. Sequencing used blood, either unsorted or a sorted T cell fraction (not recorded which). The source is a human donor who was either an allogeneic HSCT recipient or a stem cell or donor lymphocyte infusion donor (not recorded which). It is not recorded whose cells these are; they may come from a transplant donor.

The sequenced DNA: TGCGCCAGCAGTCCAACCCCGGGGGGACTAGCGGGAAGGGGGAATGAGCAGTTCTTC. Translated, this is CASSPTPGGLAGRGNEQFF. The chain is assembled from TRBV5-1 and TRBJ2-1, with 13 middle bases fitting TRBD2. Trimming leaves V shorter by 5 bases and J shorter by 7 bases, with the junction holding 18 bases beyond the gene matches. CDR1 SGHRS and CDR2 YFSETQ were looked up in the germline V gene. Measured from the cysteine to the phenylalanine, the CDR3 is 19 residues long. The retained sequence is limited to the CDR3, 57 bases, with the frame set at the first base.